This TCR beta chain was profiled in a study of CD8+ T cells in alopecia areata. Study results and limitations: Scalp and blood retained many expanded lesional clones during tofacitinib. Because one nonresponder was included, the link of baseline CD8+ expansion to response is considered uncertain.

This sample's treatment: oral pan-JAK inhibitor, 5-10 mg twice daily. As to this clone: What it binds is unknown.

Extraction of RNA preceded its reverse transcription into cDNA, which served as the sequencing template. Here immunoSEQ multiplex PCR was the method, and the copy in TCRdb shows in-frame clones only, minus some. This sample has 150,000 to 250,000 clones, with roughly three fifths found just once. Germline CDR1 reads SQVTM; CDR2 reads ANQGSEA. Unmatched junction bases numbered 5, after V lost 4 bases and J lost 0 bases. CDR3 length equals 15 residues. This material consisted of CD4+ T cells sorted from blood, taken at week 4, from a patient treated with tofacitinib. V usage is TRBV29-1 and J usage is TRBJ1-5, with TRBD1 matching over 8 bases. This TCR was recovered from a human donor with alopecia areata. The chain's CDR3 is CSVGTGSYSNQPQHF. CDR3 in DNA: TGCAGCGTTGGGACAGGGAGTTATAGCAATCAGCCCCAGCATTTT.